The 24 T cell receptor beta chains below were found in one sample sequenced in a study of blood T cell repertoires in COVID-19. TCRdb's copy holds only in-frame clones and misses some; the assay was immunoSEQ multiplex PCR. The sample holds 70,000 to 95,000 clones; 85% to 95% are singletons and the top ten take nearly 6.5%. Sequences were obtained from peripheral blood. The receptors come from a woman aged 55-70 years with active COVID-19.

The chain combines TRBV4-3 with TRBJ2-7; possibly TRBD1 for D (6 bases). Germline V gene lookup returns CDR1 LGHNA and CDR2 YSLEER. The CDR3 runs 15 residues. V dropped 1 base and J dropped 3 bases, with 13 bases sitting between them. CDR3 nucleotides: TGCGCCAGCAGCCAAGCTGCGGACAGATACTACGAGCAGTACTTC. This translates into CASSQAADRYYEQYF.

V is TRBV6-5 and J is TRBJ1-3, with a weak D call TRBD1 (6 bases). The ends were cut back, 6 bases at V and 1 base at J, with 10 bases in the middle. CDR3 length: 14 amino acids. CDR1 is MNHEY and CDR2 is SVGAGI in the germline V gene. This CDR3 reads CASRGGGSGNTIYF. DNA of the CDR3: TGTGCCAGCAGGGGAGGGGGTTCTGGAAACACCATATATTTT.

J is TRBJ1-1 and V is TRBV3-1 (or the pseudogene TRBV3-2), with D perhaps matching TRBD1 (5 bases). Trimming cost V 2 bases and J 0 bases, with 10 bases left between them. CDR1 and CDR2 from the germline V gene are LGHDT and YNNKEL (reference sequence). The CDR3 spans 15 residues. The CDR3: CASSQNRLMNTEAFF. The CDR3 DNA follows: TGTGCCAGCAGCCAAAACAGGCTCATGAACACTGAAGCTTTCTTT.

V is TRBV5-1 and J is TRBJ2-5; maybe TRBD1 (5 bases). Germline values: CDR1 SGHRS, CDR2 YFSETQ. The CDR3 length is 16 residues. The V end was cut by 4 bases, the J end by 4 bases, with 20 bases between. CDR3 nucleotides: TGCGCCAGCAGCCCGGGCGACAGTCCAAGGGGAGAGACCCAGTACTTC. Encoded protein: CASSPGDSPRGETQYF.

The rearrangement uses TRBV4-1 and TRBJ1-2; no clear D. Germline V gives CDR1 MGHRA, CDR2 YSYEKL. Trimming shortened V by 1 base and J by 7 bases, and 16 bases separated the two germline ends. The CDR3 sequence is 15 residues long. This chain's CDR3 is CASSQVFVAGGGYTF. The CDR3 DNA follows: TGCGCCAGCAGCCAAGTATTCGTCGCGGGCGGTGGCTACACCTTC.

The rearrangement uses TRBV28 and TRBJ2-5; perhaps TRBD1 as D (6 bases). Germline V gene data show CDR1 as MDHEN and CDR2 as SYDVKM. V dropped 6 bases and J dropped 4 bases, with 18 bases sitting between them. This CDR3 region has 15 residues. This CDR3 is CASRSPGLRGETQYF. The CDR3 bases are TGTGCCAGCAGATCCCCGGGTCTCAGGGGAGAGACCCAGTACTTC.

This clone was seen only once. This chain links TRBV2 with TRBJ2-3, with 7 bases identical to TRBD1. The CDR3 has 15 amino acids. Unmatched junction bases numbered 9, after V lost 6 bases and J lost 3 bases. CDR1 and CDR2 from the germline V gene are SNHLY and FYNNEI. The CDR3 here is CASRQDRVGTDTQYF. DNA of the CDR3: TGTGCCAGCAGACAAGACAGGGTGGGTACAGATACGCAGTATTTT.

CDR3 in DNA: TGTGCCACCAGTGATCCTAGCCGGGACTCCTTCGAGGATGAGCAGTTCTTC. This translates into CATSDPSRDSFEDEQFF. The rearrangement uses TRBV24-1 and TRBJ2-1; D possibly corresponds to TRBD2 (6 bases). Germline V CDR1 and CDR2: KGHDR, SFDVKD. The CDR3 spans 17 residues. Trimming cost V 3 bases and J 8 bases, with 22 bases left between them.

CDR3 sequence reads: CASSFRVGSSGNTIYF. The CDR3 bases are TGTGCCAGCAGTTTTAGGGTGGGGAGCTCTGGAAACACCATATATTTT. The chain combines TRBV28 with TRBJ1-3; D not resolved. Trimming took 3 bases from V and 0 from J, leaving 12 bases between them. CDR3 length: 16 amino acids. Germline CDR1 and CDR2: MDHEN and SYDVKM.

This chain uses TRBV7-6 with TRBJ1-5; TRBD1 is a possible D gene (5 bases). The ends were cut back, 5 bases at V and 5 bases at J, with 10 bases in the middle. Germline V gene lookup returns CDR1 SGHVS and CDR2 FNYEAQ. The CDR3 covers 13 residues. The CDR3 nucleotides are TGTGCCAGCAGCCCAGGGTGGGATCAGCCCCAGCATTTT. Translating it yields CASSPGWDQPQHF.

The chain is built from TRBV2 and TRBJ2-5, with a weak D call TRBD2 (6 bases). The CDR3 loop spans 13 amino acids. CDR1 is SNHLY, CDR2 FYNNEI, per germline. V was trimmed by 6 bases and J by 5 bases, leaving 13 bases between them. The CDR3 sequence is CASRRGSGETQYF. The CDR3 nucleotides read TGTGCCAGCAGAAGGGGCAGCGGGGAGACCCAGTACTTC.

This clone was found once. The rearrangement joins TRBV6-5 to TRBJ2-7, with 9 bases lining up with TRBD1. The CDR3 totals 14 residues. Germline lookup yields CDR1 MNHEY and CDR2 SVGAGI. Trimming at V came to 6 bases and at J to 7 bases, leaving 10 bases not matched to a gene. CDR3 protein: CASSSRTGVREQYF. In DNA form, the CDR3 reads TGTGCCAGCAGCTCTCGGACAGGGGTGAGGGAGCAGTACTTC.

The genes are TRBV5-6 and TRBJ1-2; D is unresolved. The CDR3 length is 14 residues. Germline values: CDR1 SGHDT, CDR2 YYEEEE. V was cut by 2 bases and J by 5 bases, with 13 bases left in between. In nucleotides, the CDR3 is TGTGCCAGCAGCTTAACGGGAAGTAGATATGGCTACACCTTC. Its translation: CASSLTGSRYGYTF.

The chain carries TRBV3-1 (or the pseudogene TRBV3-2) and TRBJ2-1, with a tentative D call TRBD1 (6 bases). Trimming cost V 4 bases and J 1 base, with 8 bases left between them. The CDR3 spans 14 residues. CDR1 LGHDT and CDR2 YNNKEL come from the germline V gene (reference sequence). The CDR3 protein is CASSPRGSYNEQFF. In DNA, the CDR3 is TGTGCCAGCAGCCCCAGGGGTTCCTACAATGAGCAGTTCTTC.

This clone was seen a single time. The V gene is TRBV10-1, the J gene TRBJ2-1; 9 bases fit TRBD2. V lost 5 bases and J lost 12; bases outside the gene matches: 8. Per the germline V gene, CDR1 is WNHNN and CDR2 is SYGVQD (reference sequence). The CDR3 contains 13 residues. Here the CDR3 DNA reads TGCGCCAGCAGTCCGGGACAAGCGGGGGGGCAGTTCTTC. It codes for CASSPGQAGGQFF.

The count of this clone is one. The rearrangement links TRBV11-2 to TRBJ2-4, with a weak D call TRBD1 (5 bases). The V end was cut by 0 bases, the J end by 8 bases, with 14 bases between. The germline V gene has CDR1 SGHAT and CDR2 FQNNGV. The CDR3 spans 15 residues. The CDR3 DNA reads as TGTGCCAGCAGCTTAGATAGGCAGGAAGGGGACATTCAGTACTTC. This encodes CASSLDRQEGDIQYF. The variable domain in full, completed from reference TRBV11-2 and TRBJ2-4, reads EAGVAQSPRYKIIEKRQSVAFWCNPISGHATLYWYQQILGQGPKLLIQFQNNGVVDDSQLPKDRFSAERLKGVDSTLKIQPAKLEDSAVYLCASSLDRQEGDIQYFGAGTRLSVL.

The rearrangement uses TRBV30 and TRBJ1-1; 7 bases line up with TRBD1. J was trimmed by 4 bases and V by 2 bases; bases with no gene match: 10. The CDR3 sequence is 15 residues long. CDR1 is GTSNPN, CDR2 SVGIG, per germline (reference sequence). The CDR3 nucleotides are TGTGCCTGGAGTCCTGCGAGACAGGGCAGCACTGAAGCTTTCTTT. Protein: CAWSPARQGSTEAFF.

This chain connects TRBV11-3 to TRBJ2-5; 8 bases line up with TRBD2. V gave up 3 bases and J gave up 5 bases; unmatched junction bases: 11. CDR1 and CDR2 (germline): SGHNT, YENEEA. The CDR3 consists of 16 residues. The CDR3 loop is CASSLIRTSGPETQYF. As DNA, the CDR3 is TGTGCCAGCAGCTTGATCAGAACTAGCGGCCCTGAGACCCAGTACTTC.

V and J are TRBV11-1 and TRBJ2-7; TRBD1 matches at 8 bases. Per germline, CDR1 SGHAT and CDR2 FQDESV (reference sequence). V lost 5 bases, J lost 3 bases, and 6 bases stayed unmatched. The CDR3 has 14 amino acids. CDR3 amino acids: CASSPRTGNYEQYF. CDR3 nucleotides: TGTGCCAGCAGCCCAAGGACAGGGAACTACGAGCAGTACTTC.

The rearrangement links TRBV30 to TRBJ2-3; D perhaps matches TRBD1 (6 bases). Germline V gene data show CDR1 as GTSNPN and CDR2 as SVGIG (reference sequence). Between the trimmed V and J ends, which lost 0 bases and 0 bases, there was a span of 22 bases. The CDR3 covers 19 residues. In nucleotides, the CDR3 is TGTGCCTGGAGTGTACCGTACAGGGCCACTTTCTCTAGCACAGATACGCAGTATTTT. Translating gives CAWSVPYRATFSSTDTQYF.

The chain combines TRBV4-3 with TRBJ2-1; D unresolved. V was trimmed by 0 bases and J by 9 bases, leaving 9 bases between them. The CDR3 totals 13 residues. Germline-derived CDR1 and CDR2 are LGHNA and YSLEER. CDR3 coding DNA: TGCGCCAGCAGCCAAGATGATTGGAGTGAGCAGTTCTTC. Residues: CASSQDDWSEQFF.

The rearrangement uses TRBV20-1 and TRBJ2-5; D is uncertain. The CDR3 totals 13 residues. V shed 3 bases and J shed 5 bases, with 13 bases lying between them. Germline CDR1 and CDR2: DFQATT and SNEGSKA (reference sequence). The CDR3 DNA follows: TGCAGTGCTAGTCGGCAGGTCGAGGAGACCCAGTACTTC. Its protein is CSASRQVEETQYF.

V is TRBV7-8 and J is TRBJ2-1, with TRBD2 identical over 11 bases. The CDR3 contains 16 residues. Unmatched junction bases numbered 3, after V lost 1 base and J lost 4 bases. CDR1 and CDR2 from the germline V gene are SGHVS and FQNEAQ. The CDR3 is CASSLDRLAGYNEQFF. The CDR3 nucleotides are TGTGCCAGCAGCTTAGACCGACTAGCGGGATACAATGAGCAGTTCTTC. Variable domain in full (rest from reference TRBV7-8 and TRBJ2-1): GAGVSQSPRYKVAKRGQDVALRCDPISGHVSLFWYQQALGQGPEFLTYFQNEAQLDKSGLPSDRFFAERPEGSVSTLKIQRTQQEDSAVYLCASSLDRLAGYNEQFFGPGTRLTVL.

This chain connects TRBV11-2 to TRBJ2-1; 7 bases line up with TRBD2. Trimming removed 2 bases from V and 9 bases from J; junction bases left unmatched: 4. CDR3 length: 13 amino acids. CDR1 is SGHAT, CDR2 FQNNGV, per germline. CDR3 nucleotide sequence: TGTGCCAGCAGCTTAAGGTGGGGGGGTGAGCAGTTCTTC. It encodes CASSLRWGGEQFF.